The 25 T cell receptor beta chains listed next were all sequenced from one sample in a study of T-cell memory formation after mild COVID-19. Each CDR3 protein is one row after TCRdb ran MiXCR on the 5' RACE reads. The data show about 130,000 distinct CDR3 sequences, roughly 6% seen once. Sequencing input: PBMCs or a T cell subset sorted from them (not recorded which). The receptor source for this set is an adult woman who had mild COVID-19 (a few samples of this study predate the infection). Cell type and time point are not known.

In regard to this clonotype: Since the CDR3 does not end with the conserved phenylalanine or tryptophan, this likely comes from a read error. This chain joins TRBV6-5 and TRBJ1-3; D possibly corresponds to TRBD1 (5 bases). V gave up 4 bases and J gave up 0 bases, with 10 bases separating them. The CDR3 covers 15 residues. The germline CDR1 and CDR2 sequences are MNHEY and SVGAGI. The CDR3 sequence: CASSSDRFSGNTIYY. The CDR3 region has the DNA TGTGCCAGCAGTTCCGACAGATTCTCTGGAAACACCATATATTAT.

This clonotype was detected only a few times. This CDR3 is CASSVVPAGRGETQYF. Here the CDR3 DNA reads TGTGCCAGCAGCGTAGTTCCAGCGGGAAGGGGGGAGACCCAGTACTTC. This rearrangement joins TRBV9 to TRBJ2-5; D possibly corresponds to TRBD2 (7 bases). The CDR3 consists of 16 residues. V lost 0 bases and J lost 5, with 17 bases in between. Germline V gene lookup returns CDR1 SGDLS and CDR2 YYNGEE.

This clonotype was detected only a few times. The chain uses TRBV6-2 or TRBV6-3 and TRBJ1-1, with D possibly matching TRBD1 (5 bases). CDR1 and CDR2 (germline): MNHEY, SVGEGT. The V end was cut by 2 bases, the J end by 1 base, with 17 bases between. This CDR3 contains 17 residues. CDR3 sequence (DNA): TGTGCCAGCAGTTACCCGGTTTTGAGGGGCGCGAACACTGAAGCTTTCTTT. This sequence encodes CASSYPVLRGANTEAFF.

The CDR3 DNA is TGTGCCAGCAGTTTCGCAGGGACAGGGAACACTGAAGCTTTCTTT. Its translation: CASSFAGTGNTEAFF. The V call is TRBV12-3 or TRBV12-4, the J call TRBJ1-1, with TRBD1 identical over 8 bases. The CDR3 contains 15 residues. J lost 1 base, V lost 3 bases, and 4 bases had no gene match.

This clonotype was picked up a small number of times. The genes are TRBV7-3 and TRBJ2-6, with D possibly TRBD2 on 6 matching bases. Germline V gives CDR1 SGHTA, CDR2 FQGTGA. This CDR3 has 18 residues. V was trimmed by 0 bases and J by 0 bases, leaving 12 bases between them. The CDR3 loop is CASSLTGSGSSGANVLTF. The CDR3 coding sequence is TGTGCCAGCAGCTTAACGGGTAGCGGCAGCTCTGGGGCCAACGTCCTGACTTTC.

This clonotype occurred a few times. V usage is TRBV6-2 or TRBV6-3 and J usage is TRBJ2-5, with TRBD2 matching 12 bases. Germline V gene lookup returns CDR1 MNHEY and CDR2 SVGEGT. CDR3 size: 12 residues. Trimming at V came to 7 bases and at J to 11 bases, leaving 5 bases not matched to a gene. Here the CDR3 DNA reads TGTGCCAGCACCCGACTAGCGGGGGCACAGTACTTC. Translation: CASTRLAGAQYF.

This clonotype was detected many times. The gene calls are TRBV27 and TRBJ2-7; D unresolved. Germline CDR1 and CDR2: MNHEY and SMNVEV (reference sequence). The CDR3 is 13 amino acids. V was clipped by 2 bases and J by 2 bases, with 7 bases between them. CDR3 sequence reads: CASSLKAPYEQYF. In nucleotides, the CDR3 is TGTGCCAGCAGTTTAAAGGCACCCTACGAGCAGTACTTC.

The sample holds many counts of this clonotype. The chain has TRBV4-1 and TRBJ1-1; no clear D. The CDR3 is made up of 15 amino acids. Germline lookup yields CDR1 MGHRA and CDR2 YSYEKL. V was trimmed by 0 bases and J by 1 base, leaving 9 bases between them. The CDR3 sequence: CASSQDLGPNTEAFF. DNA of the CDR3: TGCGCCAGCAGCCAAGATTTAGGTCCGAACACTGAAGCTTTCTTT.

This clonotype was counted between two and nine times. V gene TRBV18 combines with J gene TRBJ2-3; D is uncertain. Germline CDR1 and CDR2: KGHSH and LQKENI. The CDR3 runs 13 residues. Trimming took off 3 bases at V and 2 bases at J, with 6 bases between the two ends. In DNA form, the CDR3 reads TGTGCCAGCTCACCGGAAATCACAGATACGCAGTATTTT. As protein: CASSPEITDTQYF.

This clonotype occurred many times. J is TRBJ2-7 and V is TRBV5-1, with D perhaps given as TRBD1 or TRBD2 (6 bases each). The CDR3 spans 13 residues. Trimming took off 4 bases at V and 6 bases at J, with 14 bases between the two ends. Germline lookup yields CDR1 SGHRS and CDR2 YFSETQ. The CDR3: CASSHRGPGEQYF. CDR3 nucleotides: TGCGCCAGCAGCCACCGGGGGCCTGGCGAGCAGTACTTC.

The chain joins TRBV7-3 to TRBJ2-1, with 7 positions matching TRBD1. CDR1 and CDR2 (germline): SGHTA, FQGTGA. V was clipped by 9 bases and J by 2 bases; unmatched bases: 7. The CDR3 runs 14 residues. The CDR3 DNA reads as TGTGCCAGTAGCCGGGACAGTACCTACAATGAGCAGTTCTTC. This codes for CASSRDSTYNEQFF.

The chain has TRBV10-2 and TRBJ2-3; 9 nucleotides align to TRBD1. The CDR3 is 15 amino acids. V shed 6 bases, J shed 4 bases, and the junction held 8 bases outside the gene matches. Germline CDR1 reads WSHSY; CDR2 reads SAAADI. CDR3 loop: CASRNDRGRADTQYF. The DNA of the CDR3 is TGCGCCAGCAGAAATGACAGGGGGAGGGCAGATACGCAGTATTTT.

The sample holds many counts of this clonotype. The chain joins TRBV7-9 to TRBJ2-1; either TRBD1 or TRBD2 may fit D (6 bases each). Trimming shortened V by 5 bases and J by 7 bases, and 15 bases separated the two germline ends. Germline assignment: CDR1 SEHNR and CDR2 FQNEAQ (reference sequence). The CDR3 contains 14 residues. The CDR3 region has the DNA TGTGCCAGCAGCCTTGAGGGGGGTCGGAATGAGCAGTTCTTC. This gives the protein CASSLEGGRNEQFF. Complete variable domain (other parts from reference TRBV7-9 and TRBJ2-1): DTGVSQNPRHKITKRGQNVTFRCDPISEHNRLYWYRQTLGQGPEFLTYFQNEAQLEKSRLLSDRFSAERPKGSFSTLEIQRTEQGDSAMYLCASSLEGGRNEQFFGPGTRLTVL.

The chain carries TRBV9 and TRBJ2-7; 7 bases map to TRBD2. V shed 4 bases and J 5 bases; nucleotides not matched to a gene: 15. CDR3 size: 16 residues. Germline V CDR1 and CDR2: SGDLS, YYNGEE. CDR3 in amino acids: CASSPRDTGGKNEQYF. The CDR3, as DNA: TGTGCCAGCAGCCCCCGGGATACGGGGGGAAAGAACGAGCAGTACTTC. The full variable domain, rest sourced from reference TRBV9 and TRBJ2-7, is DSGVTQTPKHLITATGQRVTLRCSPRSGDLSVYWYQQSLDQGLQFLIQYYNGEERAKGNILERFSAQQFPDLHSELNLSSLELGDSALYFCASSPRDTGGKNEQYFGPGTRLTVT.

This clonotype has a count of ten or more. In DNA form, the CDR3 reads TGTGCCACCAGTGATCCGGCCAGCGGGAGTCTCCAAGAGACCCAGTACTTC. Translated, it gives CATSDPASGSLQETQYF. This chain links TRBV24-1 with TRBJ2-5, with 8 bases aligning to TRBD2. V lost 3 bases, J lost 1 base, and 9 bases stayed unmatched. The CDR3 runs 17 residues. Germline V gene sequence: CDR1 KGHDR, CDR2 SFDVKD.

This clonotype has a count of ten or more. The gene calls are TRBV7-8 and TRBJ2-1, with D possibly TRBD1 on 6 matching bases. Per germline, CDR1 SGHVS and CDR2 FQNEAQ. CDR3 size: 15 residues. V gave up 1 base and J gave up 4 bases, with 11 bases separating them. The CDR3 nucleotides are TGTGCCAGCAGCTTAGATGACAGGAGATACAATGAGCAGTTCTTC. Translation: CASSLDDRRYNEQFF.

In its sample, this clonotype was seen a few times. The chain carries TRBV20-1 and TRBJ1-2, with D possibly TRBD1 on 5 matching bases. Germline values: CDR1 DFQATT, CDR2 SNEGSKA (reference sequence). Trimming left V 4 bases short and J 4 bases short, with 10 bases between. The CDR3 covers 12 residues. This chain's CDR3 is CSAKAGAYGYTF. The CDR3 DNA sequence: TGCAGTGCTAAAGCCGGGGCCTATGGCTACACCTTC.

The chain couples TRBV6-2 or TRBV6-3 to TRBJ2-1; no reliable D call. Trimming removed 6 bases at V and 0 bases at J, with 15 bases between. The CDR3 is 16 amino acids. The germline V gene encodes CDR1 MNHEY and CDR2 SVGEGT. CDR3 in amino acids: CASSDPGPGSYNEQFF. The CDR3, as DNA: TGTGCCAGCAGCGACCCCGGCCCCGGCTCCTACAATGAGCAGTTCTTC.

This clonotype turned up a few times. V is TRBV5-5 and J is TRBJ2-3; D is possibly TRBD2 (6 bases). V lost 3 bases, J lost 2 bases, and 13 bases lay in between. Germline V gives CDR1 SGHKS, CDR2 YYEKEE (reference sequence). The CDR3 has 15 residues. The CDR3 loop reads CASSWDWLSTDTQYF. CDR3 nucleotide sequence: TGTGCCAGCAGCTGGGACTGGCTTTCCACAGATACGCAGTATTTT.

This clonotype was recorded at least ten times. The chain couples TRBV27 to TRBJ2-7; a possible D gene is TRBD2 (6 bases). The CDR3 spans 16 residues. Germline V gives CDR1 MNHEY, CDR2 SMNVEV (reference sequence). V was trimmed by 2 bases and J by 3 bases, leaving 17 bases between them. The CDR3 loop is CASSLNPAGIVYEQYF. The CDR3 bases are TGTGCCAGCAGTTTAAACCCCGCGGGGATCGTCTACGAGCAGTACTTC.

This clonotype came up a few times. The chain combines TRBV3-1 with TRBJ2-7; TRBD1 or TRBD2 may be the D gene (6 bases each). Trimming took off 1 base at V and 7 bases at J, with 11 bases between the two ends. This CDR3 has 13 residues. The germline V gene has CDR1 LGHDT and CDR2 YNNKEL (reference sequence). CDR3 in amino acids: CASSQVQGGEQYF. CDR3 nucleotides: TGTGCCAGCAGCCAAGTACAGGGAGGAGAGCAGTACTTC.

This clonotype was detected a few times. The V call is TRBV2, the J call TRBJ2-5; the D gene is possibly TRBD2 (5 bases). This CDR3 is 15 amino acids long. Germline V gene lookup returns CDR1 SNHLY and CDR2 FYNNEI. V was trimmed by 8 bases and J by 1 base, leaving 17 bases between them. CDR3 coding DNA: TGTGCCAGCGGGGAATCAGCGGCGATCCAAGAGACCCAGTACTTC. This gives the protein CASGESAAIQETQYF.

The table lists this clonotype with many counts. This chain joins TRBV12-3 or TRBV12-4 and TRBJ1-2; D is undetermined. V gave up 3 bases and J gave up 0 bases, with 5 bases separating them. The CDR3 covers 13 residues. The CDR3 nucleotides read TGTGCCAGCAGTTTGGGCACTAACTATGGCTACACCTTC. Its protein product is CASSLGTNYGYTF.

This clonotype was seen at least ten times. The rearrangement joins TRBV6-5 to TRBJ2-5; 10 bases fit TRBD2. The length of the CDR3 is 16 residues. Germline CDR1 MNHEY, CDR2 SVGAGI. After removal of 0 bases from V and 2 bases from J, the junction contained 3 bases not matched to a gene. The CDR3 DNA is TGTGCCAGCAGTTACTCAGCTAGCGGGGGACAAGAGACCCAGTACTTC. This translates into CASSYSASGGQETQYF.

This clonotype was counted only a few times. Written as DNA, the CDR3 is TGTGCCAGCAGGAGGACAGGGTCCAATCAGCCCCAGCATTTT. This encodes CASRRTGSNQPQHF. This rearrangement joins TRBV6-5 to TRBJ1-5; 8 bases fit TRBD1. CDR1 is MNHEY, CDR2 SVGAGI, per germline. The CDR3 runs 14 residues. The V gene end was trimmed by 6 bases and the J gene end by 3 bases; junction bases not matched to a gene: 4.